This T cell receptor (beta chain) was identified during a study of radiotherapy plus CTLA-4 blockade in lung cancer. Study in general: Overall, approximately 19% of patients showed an objective response, while over 25% attained disease control.

Sequenced by immunoSEQ multiplex PCR; TCRdb stores in-frame clones only, minus some. The table shows some 71,000 clones, with about 72% occurring only once. Study-wide results and limits: Reports state that early shifts in blood T cell clones, with interferon-beta, best predicted response.

This clone was counted once. Its specificity is unknown. The CDR3 length is 14 residues. The germline gives CDR1 LNHNV, CDR2 YYDKDF (reference sequence). The ends were cut back, 0 bases at V and 4 bases at J, with 9 bases in the middle. The specimen was peripheral blood, collected from a patient treated with radiotherapy plus ipilimumab. J is TRBJ2-5 and V is TRBV15; no firm D call. This sequence was found in a human donor with non-small cell lung cancer whose response to radiotherapy plus ipilimumab could not be evaluated. Some clones in this sample may be carry-over from other donors' samples. The CDR3 sequence: CATSRERPGETQYF. The DNA for the CDR3 is TGTGCCACCAGCAGAGAACGGCCAGGAGAGACCCAGTACTTC.